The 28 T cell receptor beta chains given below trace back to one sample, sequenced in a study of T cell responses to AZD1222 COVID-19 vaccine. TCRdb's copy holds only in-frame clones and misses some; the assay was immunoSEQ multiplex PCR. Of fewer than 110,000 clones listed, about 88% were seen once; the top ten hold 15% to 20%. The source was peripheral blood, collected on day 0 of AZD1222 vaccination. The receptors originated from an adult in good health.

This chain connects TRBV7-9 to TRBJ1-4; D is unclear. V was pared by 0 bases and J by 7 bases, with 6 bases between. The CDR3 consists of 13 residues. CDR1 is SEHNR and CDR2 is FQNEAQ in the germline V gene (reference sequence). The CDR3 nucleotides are TGTGCCAGCAGCTTAGCTCCTAGTGAAAAACTGTTTTTT. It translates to CASSLAPSEKLFF.

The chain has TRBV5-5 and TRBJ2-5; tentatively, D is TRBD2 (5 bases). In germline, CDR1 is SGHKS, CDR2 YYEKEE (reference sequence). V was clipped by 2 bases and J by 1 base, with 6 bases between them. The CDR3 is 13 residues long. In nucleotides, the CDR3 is TGTGCCAGCAGCTTCGGGGTCCAAGAGACCCAGTACTTC. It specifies CASSFGVQETQYF.

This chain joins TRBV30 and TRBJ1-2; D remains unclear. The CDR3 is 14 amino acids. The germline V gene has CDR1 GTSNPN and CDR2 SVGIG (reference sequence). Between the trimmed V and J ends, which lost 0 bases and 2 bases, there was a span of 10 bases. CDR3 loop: CAWSVLGLNYGYTF. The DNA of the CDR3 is TGTGCCTGGAGTGTGTTAGGGTTGAACTATGGCTACACCTTC.

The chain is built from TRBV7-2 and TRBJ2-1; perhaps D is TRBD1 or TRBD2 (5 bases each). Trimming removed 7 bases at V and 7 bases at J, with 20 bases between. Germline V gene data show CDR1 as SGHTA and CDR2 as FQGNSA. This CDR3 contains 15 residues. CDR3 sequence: CASTLSGTLLNEQFF. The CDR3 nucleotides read TGTGCCAGCACCCTTAGTGGGACCCTACTAAATGAGCAGTTCTTC.

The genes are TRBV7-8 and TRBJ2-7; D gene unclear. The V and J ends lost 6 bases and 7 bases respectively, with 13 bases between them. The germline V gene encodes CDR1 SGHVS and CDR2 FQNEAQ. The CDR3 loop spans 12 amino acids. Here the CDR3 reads CASRASFREQYF. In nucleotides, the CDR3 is TGTGCCAGCAGGGCCTCTTTCCGAGAGCAGTACTTC.

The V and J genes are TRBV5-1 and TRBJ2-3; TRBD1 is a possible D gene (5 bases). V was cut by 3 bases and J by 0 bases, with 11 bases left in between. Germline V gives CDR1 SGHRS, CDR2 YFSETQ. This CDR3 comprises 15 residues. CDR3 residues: CASSSQGPSTDTQYF. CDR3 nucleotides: TGCGCCAGCAGCTCTCAGGGCCCCAGCACAGATACGCAGTATTTT.

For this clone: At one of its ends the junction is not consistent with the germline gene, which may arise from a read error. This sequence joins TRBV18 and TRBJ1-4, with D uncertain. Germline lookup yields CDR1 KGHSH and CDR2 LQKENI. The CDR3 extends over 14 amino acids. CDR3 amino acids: CASSLAVWNEKMFF. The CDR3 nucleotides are TGTGCCAGCTCCCTAGCGGTCTGGAATGAAAAAATGTTTTTT.

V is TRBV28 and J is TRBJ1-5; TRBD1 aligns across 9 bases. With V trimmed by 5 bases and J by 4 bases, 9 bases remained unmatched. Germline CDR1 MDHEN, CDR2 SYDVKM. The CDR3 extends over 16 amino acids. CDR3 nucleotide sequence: TGTGCCAGCAGTACGACTGGGACAGGGAGAAATCAGCCCCAGCATTTT. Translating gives CASSTTGTGRNQPQHF.

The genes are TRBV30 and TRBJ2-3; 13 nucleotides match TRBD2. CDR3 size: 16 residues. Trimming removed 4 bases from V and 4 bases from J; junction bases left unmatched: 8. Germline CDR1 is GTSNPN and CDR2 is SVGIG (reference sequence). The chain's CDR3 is CAWTPKLAGGADTQYF. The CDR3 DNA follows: TGTGCCTGGACCCCGAAACTAGCGGGAGGGGCAGATACGCAGTATTTT.

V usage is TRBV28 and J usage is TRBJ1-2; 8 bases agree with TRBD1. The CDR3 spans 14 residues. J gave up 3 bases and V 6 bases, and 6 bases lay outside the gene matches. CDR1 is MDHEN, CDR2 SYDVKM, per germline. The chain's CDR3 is CASSQGALDYGYTF. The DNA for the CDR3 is TGTGCCAGCAGCCAGGGGGCATTGGACTATGGCTACACCTTC.

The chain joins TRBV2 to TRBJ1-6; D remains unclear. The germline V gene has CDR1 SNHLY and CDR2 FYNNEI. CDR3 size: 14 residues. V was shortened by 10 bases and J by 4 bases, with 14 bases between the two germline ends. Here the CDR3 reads CAIQDQTYNSPLHF. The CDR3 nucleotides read TGTGCCATCCAAGACCAGACTTATAATTCACCCCTCCACTTT.

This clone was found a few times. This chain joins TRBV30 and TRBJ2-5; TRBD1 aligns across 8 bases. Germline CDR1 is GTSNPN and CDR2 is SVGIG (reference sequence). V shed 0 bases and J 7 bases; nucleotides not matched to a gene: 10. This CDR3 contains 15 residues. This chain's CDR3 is CAWSVYGTGRGTQYF. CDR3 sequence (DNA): TGTGCCTGGAGTGTATACGGGACAGGCCGAGGGACCCAGTACTTC. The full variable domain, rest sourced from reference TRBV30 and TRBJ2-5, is SQTIHQWPATLVQPVGSPLSLECTVEGTSNPNLYWYRQAAGRGLQLLFYSVGIGQISSEVPQNLSASRPQDRQFILSSKKLLLSDSGFYLCAWSVYGTGRGTQYFGPGTRLLVL.

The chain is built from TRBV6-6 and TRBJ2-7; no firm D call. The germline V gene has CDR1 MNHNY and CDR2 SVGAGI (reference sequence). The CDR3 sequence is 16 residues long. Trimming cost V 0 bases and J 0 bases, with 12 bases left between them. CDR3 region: CASSYSSPPDSYEQYF. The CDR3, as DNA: TGTGCCAGCAGTTACTCGAGTCCCCCGGACTCCTACGAGCAGTACTTC.

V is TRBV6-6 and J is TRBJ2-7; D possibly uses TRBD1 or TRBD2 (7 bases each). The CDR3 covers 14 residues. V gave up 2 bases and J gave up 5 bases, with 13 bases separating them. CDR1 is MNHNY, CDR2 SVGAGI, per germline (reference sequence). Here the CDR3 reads CASSYGRGLDEQYF. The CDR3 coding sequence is TGTGCCAGCAGTTACGGGAGGGGGCTCGACGAGCAGTACTTC.

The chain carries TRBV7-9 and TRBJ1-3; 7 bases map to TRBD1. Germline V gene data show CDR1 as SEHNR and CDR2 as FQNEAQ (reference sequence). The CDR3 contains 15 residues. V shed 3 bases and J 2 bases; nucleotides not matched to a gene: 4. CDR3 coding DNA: TGTGCCAGCAGCTTCGGACAGGCGGCTGGAAACACCATATATTTT. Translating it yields CASSFGQAAGNTIYF.

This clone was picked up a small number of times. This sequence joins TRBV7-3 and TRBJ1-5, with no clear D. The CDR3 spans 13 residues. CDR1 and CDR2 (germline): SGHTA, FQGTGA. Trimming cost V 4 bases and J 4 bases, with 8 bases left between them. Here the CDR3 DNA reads TGTGCCAGCAGCTCCCAGCGAAATCAGCCCCAGCATTTT. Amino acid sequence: CASSSQRNQPQHF.

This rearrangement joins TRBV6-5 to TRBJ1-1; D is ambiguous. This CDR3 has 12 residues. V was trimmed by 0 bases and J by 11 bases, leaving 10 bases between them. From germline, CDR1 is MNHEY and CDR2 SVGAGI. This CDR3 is CASSYSRSEAFF. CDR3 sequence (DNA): TGTGCCAGCAGTTACTCAAGAAGCGAGGCTTTCTTT.

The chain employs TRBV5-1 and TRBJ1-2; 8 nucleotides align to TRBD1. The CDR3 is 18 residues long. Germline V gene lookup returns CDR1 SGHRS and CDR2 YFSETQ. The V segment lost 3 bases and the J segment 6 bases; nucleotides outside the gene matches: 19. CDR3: CASSSHLKGQGKEDGYTF. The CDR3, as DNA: TGCGCCAGCAGCTCCCACCTAAAAGGACAGGGTAAGGAAGATGGCTACACCTTC.

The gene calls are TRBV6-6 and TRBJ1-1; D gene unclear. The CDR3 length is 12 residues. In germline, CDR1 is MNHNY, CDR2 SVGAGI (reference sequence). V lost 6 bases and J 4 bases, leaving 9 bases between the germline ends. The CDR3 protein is CASRDFITEAFF. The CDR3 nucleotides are TGTGCCAGCAGGGATTTTATCACTGAAGCTTTCTTT.

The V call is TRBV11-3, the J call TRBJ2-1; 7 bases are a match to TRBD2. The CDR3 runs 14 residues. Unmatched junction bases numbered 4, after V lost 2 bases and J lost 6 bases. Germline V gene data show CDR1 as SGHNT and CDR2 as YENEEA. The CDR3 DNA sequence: TGTGCCAGCAGCTTAATAGCGGGTGTCAATGAGCAGTTCTTC. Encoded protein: CASSLIAGVNEQFF.

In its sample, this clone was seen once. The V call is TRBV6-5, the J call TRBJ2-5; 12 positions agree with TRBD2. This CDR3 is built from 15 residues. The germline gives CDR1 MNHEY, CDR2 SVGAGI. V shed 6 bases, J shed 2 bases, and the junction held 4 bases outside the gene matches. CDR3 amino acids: CASSRTSGVQETQYF. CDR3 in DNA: TGTGCCAGCAGCCGGACTAGCGGGGTTCAAGAGACCCAGTACTTC.

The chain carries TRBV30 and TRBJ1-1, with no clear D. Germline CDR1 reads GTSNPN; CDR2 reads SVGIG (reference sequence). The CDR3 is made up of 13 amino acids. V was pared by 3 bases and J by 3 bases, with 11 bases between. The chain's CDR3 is CAWSGGWYTEAFF. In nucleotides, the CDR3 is TGTGCCTGGAGCGGAGGTTGGTACACTGAAGCTTTCTTT.

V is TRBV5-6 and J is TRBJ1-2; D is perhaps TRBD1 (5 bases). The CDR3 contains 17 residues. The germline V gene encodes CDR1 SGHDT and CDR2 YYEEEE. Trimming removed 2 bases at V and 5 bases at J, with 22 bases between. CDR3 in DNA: TGTGCCAGCAGCTTCTTGGGTAGCGGGACGCAGAAATATGGCTACACCTTC. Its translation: CASSFLGSGTQKYGYTF.

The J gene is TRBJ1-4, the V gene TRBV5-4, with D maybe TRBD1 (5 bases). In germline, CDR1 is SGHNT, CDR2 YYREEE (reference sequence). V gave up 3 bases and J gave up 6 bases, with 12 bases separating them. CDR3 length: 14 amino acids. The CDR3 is CASSSSQVDEKLFF. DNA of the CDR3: TGTGCCAGCAGCTCGTCACAGGTCGATGAAAAACTGTTTTTT. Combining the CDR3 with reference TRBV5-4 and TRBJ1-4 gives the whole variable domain ETGVTQSPTHLIKTRGQQVTLRCSSQSGHNTVSWYQQALGQGPQFIFQYYREEENGRGNFPPRFSGLQFPNYSSELNVNALELDDSALYLCASSSSQVDEKLFFGSGTQLSVL.

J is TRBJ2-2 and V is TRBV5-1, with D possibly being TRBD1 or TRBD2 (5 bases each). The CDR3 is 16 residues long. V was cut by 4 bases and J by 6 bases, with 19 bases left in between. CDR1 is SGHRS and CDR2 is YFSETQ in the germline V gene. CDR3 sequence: CASSDEGRASPGELFF. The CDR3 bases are TGCGCCAGCAGCGATGAGGGCAGGGCTTCCCCCGGGGAGCTGTTTTTT.

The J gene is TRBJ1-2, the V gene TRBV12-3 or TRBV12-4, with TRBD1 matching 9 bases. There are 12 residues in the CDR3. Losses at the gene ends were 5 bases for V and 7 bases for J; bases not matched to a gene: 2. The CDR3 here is CASSRTGVGYTF. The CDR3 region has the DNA TGTGCCAGCAGTCGGACAGGGGTTGGCTACACCTTC.

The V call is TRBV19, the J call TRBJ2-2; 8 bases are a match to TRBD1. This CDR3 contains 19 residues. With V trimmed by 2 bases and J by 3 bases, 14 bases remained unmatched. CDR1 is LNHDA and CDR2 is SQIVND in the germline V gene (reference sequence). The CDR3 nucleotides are TGTGCCAGTAGTATACCGGGACAGGCGACGCTAACGGACACCGGGGAGCTGTTTTTT. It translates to CASSIPGQATLTDTGELFF.

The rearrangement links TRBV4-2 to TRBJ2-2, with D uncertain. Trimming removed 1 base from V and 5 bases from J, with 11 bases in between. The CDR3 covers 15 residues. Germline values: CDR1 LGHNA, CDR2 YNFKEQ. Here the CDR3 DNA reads TGTGCCAGCAGCCAAGTCTTTGGGTATACCGGGGAGCTGTTTTTT. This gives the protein CASSQVFGYTGELFF.